Listed here are 27 T cell receptor beta chains from one sample, sequenced in a study of control samples from healthy donors and cancer patients. Some clones are missing from TCRdb's copy, which holds only in-frame ones; the method was immunoSEQ multiplex PCR. The sample lists 210,000 or so clones, about 90% occurring once. The material sequenced was blood. The receptors were sampled from a man in his thirties or forties in good health.

The chain has TRBV12-3 or TRBV12-4 and TRBJ1-5, with 7 bases fitting TRBD1. V trimming: 5 bases; J trimming: 5 bases; junction bases outside the gene matches: 3. The CDR3 sequence is 13 residues long. As DNA, the CDR3 is TGTGCCAGCAGTGTCACAGGGGATCAGCCCCAGCATTTT. Translating gives CASSVTGDQPQHF.

The CDR3 spells CASSPPGTSGGDTQYF. The CDR3 region has the DNA TGTGCCAGCTCACCCCCCGGGACTAGCGGTGGAGATACGCAGTATTTT. The chain uses TRBV18 and TRBJ2-3; 11 bases fit TRBD2. Trimming took 3 bases from V and 5 from J; bases not matched to a gene: 7. This CDR3 has 16 residues. Germline lookup yields CDR1 KGHSH and CDR2 LQKENI.

The CDR3 protein is CSVRNQQVKGYTF. The DNA of the CDR3 is TGCAGCGTTCGAAATCAACAAGTTAAGGGCTACACCTTC. This chain joins TRBV29-1 and TRBJ1-2, with D unclear. This CDR3 contains 13 residues. Germline-derived CDR1 and CDR2 are SQVTM and ANQGSEA. V lost 5 bases and J lost 8, with 18 bases in between. The full variable domain, its missing parts supplied by reference TRBV29-1 and TRBJ1-2, is SAVISQKPSRDICQRGTSLTIQCQVDSQVTMMFWYRQQPGQSLTLIATANQGSEATYESGFVIDKFPISRPNLTFSTLTVSNMSPEDSSIYLCSVRNQQVKGYTFGSGTRLTVV.

This chain links TRBV14 with TRBJ2-3; tentative D call: TRBD1 (6 bases). Looked up from germline, CDR1 is SGHDN and CDR2 is FVKESK. The CDR3 consists of 16 residues. V was cut by 4 bases and J by 0 bases, with 14 bases left in between. The DNA for the CDR3 is TGTGCCAGCAGCCTTAGACAGGACAAAAGCACAGATACGCAGTATTTT. Encoded protein: CASSLRQDKSTDTQYF.

The rearrangement uses TRBV27 and TRBJ1-2, with 7 bases that match TRBD1. Germline trimming cut 3 bases from V and 2 bases from J; bases unmatched to any gene: 3. The CDR3 extends over 14 amino acids. Germline V gene data show CDR1 as MNHEY and CDR2 as SMNVEV (reference sequence). The CDR3 reads CASSLSQGNYGYTF. The CDR3, as DNA: TGTGCCAGCAGTTTGTCACAGGGGAACTATGGCTACACCTTC.

The genes are TRBV4-2 and TRBJ2-3; TRBD2 might be the D (6 bases). Germline V gene data show CDR1 as LGHNA and CDR2 as YNFKEQ. The germline V and J ends were trimmed by 1 base and 6 bases, with 14 bases remaining between them. The CDR3 spans 15 residues. In DNA form, the CDR3 reads TGTGCCAGCAGCCAAGGGAGGGCAGATGGGGATACGCAGTATTTT. The encoded protein is CASSQGRADGDTQYF.

This chain links TRBV2 with TRBJ2-7; 8 nucleotides line up with TRBD1. V was pared by 8 bases and J by 2 bases, with 5 bases of the junction left unmatched. The CDR3 runs to 13 residues. CDR1 is SNHLY and CDR2 is FYNNEI in the germline V gene. Here the CDR3 reads CASHGQGTYEQYF. The CDR3 DNA is TGTGCCAGCCATGGACAGGGAACCTACGAGCAGTACTTC.

The chain joins TRBV5-8 to TRBJ2-3; weak D call: TRBD2 (6 bases). Germline V CDR1 and CDR2: SGHTS, YDEGEE. Trimming stripped 0 bases from V and 3 bases from J, with 14 bases between. The CDR3 extends over 16 amino acids. The CDR3 DNA follows: TGTGCCAGCAGCTTGGGTGACTTGGGGAGGACAGATACGCAGTATTTT. Protein: CASSLGDLGRTDTQYF.

The V gene is TRBV7-9, the J gene TRBJ2-1, with 8 bases fitting TRBD2. Germline V gene data show CDR1 as SEHNR and CDR2 as FQNEAQ (reference sequence). After removal of 7 bases from V and 5 bases from J, the junction contained 13 bases not matched to a gene. This CDR3 contains 16 residues. The CDR3 sequence is CASTKWGGGFNNEQFF. CDR3 sequence (DNA): TGTGCCAGCACCAAATGGGGCGGGGGGTTCAACAATGAGCAGTTCTTC.

The CDR3 DNA is TGTGCCAGTAGTATAGATTCATCGGGGGGGGTCGATACGCAGTATTTT. It specifies CASSIDSSGGVDTQYF. This chain connects TRBV19 to TRBJ2-3, with 8 positions matching TRBD2. Germline V gene lookup returns CDR1 LNHDA and CDR2 SQIVND (reference sequence). CDR3 length: 16 amino acids. Unmatched junction bases numbered 8, after V lost 0 bases and J lost 6 bases.

The CDR3 protein is CATGTGMANTGELFF. The CDR3 DNA follows: TGTGCCACCGGAACAGGGATGGCGAACACCGGGGAGCTGTTTTTT. This chain uses TRBV24-1 with TRBJ2-2; TRBD1 might be the D (6 bases). Germline CDR1 reads KGHDR; CDR2 reads SFDVKD. CDR3 length equals 15 residues. V was shortened by 9 bases and J by 0 bases, with 13 bases between the two germline ends.

The chain has TRBV5-8 and TRBJ1-2; 7 bases are shared with TRBD1. The V segment lost 2 bases and the J segment 4 bases; nucleotides outside the gene matches: 11. In germline, CDR1 is SGHTS, CDR2 YDEGEE. The CDR3 runs 16 residues. This CDR3 is CASSLRGQVEIYGYTF. The CDR3 DNA reads TGTGCCAGCAGCTTACGCGGACAGGTTGAAATCTATGGCTACACCTTC.

The chain combines TRBV30 with TRBJ2-7, with D perhaps TRBD1 or TRBD2 (5 bases each). CDR1 is GTSNPN, CDR2 SVGIG, per germline (reference sequence). The CDR3 sequence is 16 residues long. Between the trimmed V and J ends, which lost 3 bases and 0 bases, there was a span of 18 bases. CDR3 amino acids: CAWSRRTGTHSYEQYF. CDR3 bases: TGTGCCTGGAGCCGAAGAACCGGGACCCACTCCTACGAGCAGTACTTC.

The chain joins TRBV5-1 to TRBJ2-7; D gene unclear. This CDR3 has 13 amino acids. Deletions cut 4 bases from V and 0 bases from J, with 8 bases between. Germline V gene lookup returns CDR1 SGHRS and CDR2 YFSETQ. The CDR3 sequence: CASSPENSYEQYF. CDR3 DNA: TGCGCCAGCAGCCCAGAGAACTCCTACGAGCAGTACTTC.

The CDR3 loop reads CASSEDRAPGNTIYF. The CDR3 DNA reads TGTGCCAGCAGCGAGGACAGGGCGCCCGGAAACACCATATATTTT. This rearrangement joins TRBV7-9 to TRBJ1-3; 8 bases map to TRBD1. The germline gives CDR1 SEHNR, CDR2 FQNEAQ (reference sequence). The J segment lost 4 bases and the V segment lost 5 bases, leaving 7 bases of the junction unmatched. This CDR3 has 15 amino acids.

The chain combines TRBV5-1 with TRBJ2-3, with 9 bases matching TRBD2. Germline V gives CDR1 SGHRS, CDR2 YFSETQ. The J segment lost 6 bases and the V segment lost 0 bases, leaving 5 bases of the junction unmatched. The CDR3 runs 15 residues. The CDR3 spells CASSLGSSGADTQYF. The CDR3 DNA is TGCGCCAGCAGCTTGGGCTCTAGCGGGGCCGATACGCAGTATTTT. The variable domain in full, with the rest retrieved from reference TRBV5-1 and TRBJ2-3, is KAGVTQTPRYLIKTRGQQVTLSCSPISGHRSVSWYQQTPGQGLQFLFEYFSETQRNKGNFPGRFSGRQFSNSRSEMNVSTLELGDSALYLCASSLGSSGADTQYFGPGTRLTVL.

V usage is TRBV5-1 and J usage is TRBJ1-2; D remains ambiguous. Deletions cut 0 bases from V and 1 base from J, with 7 bases between. This CDR3 contains 14 residues. CDR1 and CDR2 from the germline V gene are SGHRS and YFSETQ. Here the CDR3 DNA reads TGCGCCAGCAGCTTGGAGGCAGATAACTATGGCTACACCTTC. It translates to CASSLEADNYGYTF.

This rearrangement joins TRBV5-4 to TRBJ1-4; TRBD1 is a possible D gene (5 bases). The CDR3 covers 16 residues. CDR1 is SGHNT, CDR2 YYREEE, per germline (reference sequence). The V end was cut by 4 bases, the J end by 0 bases, with 13 bases between. The CDR3 loop is CASSNGGYATNEKLFF. DNA of the CDR3: TGTGCCAGCAGCAATGGGGGGTATGCAACTAATGAAAAACTGTTTTTT.

Points on this clone: The sample carries other DNA sequences with the same CDR3. The rearrangement joins TRBV27 to TRBJ1-1; D remains ambiguous. The CDR3 sequence is 13 residues long. Looked up from germline, CDR1 is MNHEY and CDR2 is SMNVEV (reference sequence). Trimming stripped 5 bases from V and 4 bases from J, with 11 bases between. The DNA for the CDR3 is TGTGCCAGCAGTCTATGGGAGGGCACTGAAGCTTTCTTT. Translating it yields CASSLWEGTEAFF.

About this clone itself: The identical CDR3 is also encoded by other nucleotide sequences in the sample. The gene calls are TRBV7-9 and TRBJ1-1; D is ambiguous. Per germline, CDR1 SEHNR and CDR2 FQNEAQ (reference sequence). V shed 1 base and J shed 2 bases, with 5 bases lying between them. The CDR3 has 13 residues. CDR3 protein: CASSLGQNTEAFF. CDR3 coding DNA: TGTGCCAGCAGCTTAGGACAAAACACTGAAGCTTTCTTT.

The chain joins TRBV5-1 to TRBJ1-1; 9 bases agree with TRBD1. The V gene end was trimmed by 4 bases and the J gene end by 1 base; junction bases not matched to a gene: 5. This CDR3 spans 15 amino acids. Germline assignment: CDR1 SGHRS and CDR2 YFSETQ. The CDR3 DNA is TGCGCCAGCAGCGGGAGGGGACAGGGGAACACTGAAGCTTTCTTT. It yields the protein CASSGRGQGNTEAFF.

V is TRBV5-1 and J is TRBJ2-1, with 11 nucleotides matching TRBD2. V gave up 4 bases and J gave up 6 bases; unmatched junction bases: 6. This CDR3 spans 15 amino acids. Germline V gene data show CDR1 as SGHRS and CDR2 as YFSETQ. CDR3 bases: TGCGCCAGCAGCGCCTCTAGCGGGGGGCCCAATGAGCAGTTCTTC. Its protein is CASSASSGGPNEQFF.

This sequence joins TRBV28 and TRBJ1-1; 8 bases agree with TRBD1. The CDR3 consists of 14 residues. The germline V gene encodes CDR1 MDHEN and CDR2 SYDVKM. Unmatched junction bases numbered 1, after V lost 3 bases and J lost 1 base. The CDR3 bases are TGTGCCAGCAGTTTCACAGGGGGGAACACTGAAGCTTTCTTT. Translated: CASSFTGGNTEAFF.

The chain recombines TRBV24-1 with TRBJ2-7, with TRBD2 as a possible D gene (6 bases). Trimming shortened V by 1 base and J by 4 bases, and 13 bases separated the two germline ends. The CDR3 is 15 amino acids. The V gene's germline CDR1 is KGHDR and CDR2 SFDVKD. The CDR3 spells CATSDFSSAGYEQYF. CDR3 DNA sequence: TGTGCCACCAGTGATTTTTCCTCAGCGGGTTACGAGCAGTACTTC.

The chain is built from TRBV7-9 and TRBJ1-4; D not certain. The CDR3 covers 13 residues. Trimming removed 4 bases at V and 8 bases at J, with 11 bases between. In germline, CDR1 is SEHNR, CDR2 FQNEAQ (reference sequence). The DNA for the CDR3 is TGTGCCAGCAGCTCCTGGGCAGAAGAAAAACTGTTTTTT. It codes for CASSSWAEEKLFF.

In this sample, this clone turned up once. The chain employs TRBV7-6 and TRBJ1-3; the D is unclear. The V gene's germline CDR1 is SGHVS and CDR2 FNYEAQ. V was clipped by 0 bases and J by 1 base, with 13 bases between them. The CDR3 is made up of 17 amino acids. The CDR3 spells CASSLATAASSGNTIYF. CDR3 nucleotide sequence: TGTGCCAGCAGCTTAGCGACTGCAGCGAGTTCTGGAAACACCATATATTTT. Together with reference TRBV7-6 and TRBJ1-3, the CDR3 gives the full variable domain: GAGVSQSPRYKVTKRGQDVALRCDPISGHVSLYWYRQALGQGPEFLTYFNYEAQQDKSGLPNDRFSAERPEGSISTLTIQRTEQRDSAMYRCASSLATAASSGNTIYFGEGSWLTVV.

The V and J genes are TRBV5-1 and TRBJ2-2; TRBD1 matches at 10 bases. The CDR3 spans 18 residues. The ends lost 4 bases at V and 8 bases at J; junction bases unmatched: 17. Germline V gene sequence: CDR1 SGHRS, CDR2 YFSETQ. The CDR3 is CASSPTRQGAPREGELFF. The DNA of the CDR3 is TGCGCCAGCAGCCCCACTAGACAGGGGGCACCCCGAGAGGGGGAGCTGTTTTTT.